The present entry profiles one T cell receptor beta chain with its context. Its target is unknown. CDR1 and CDR2 (germline): SGHRS, YFSETQ. With 0 bases removed from V and 8 bases from J, the gap between germline ends came to 14 bases. This CDR3 has 15 amino acids. Uncontrolled infection, other autoimmune disease, pregnancy and lactation each barred patients from inclusion. This record comes from a study of T cells in Graves' hyperthyroidism and ophthalmopathy. Study-wide results and limits: In blood, most of the thyroid clonotypes expanded above 0.001 were also present.

RNA transcripts provided the source from which TCR beta CDR3 regions were amplified. The primer set for the first-round RT-PCR of the TCR CDR3 was HTBI. TCRdb called the multiplex PCR reads again in MiXCR, with one record for every CDR3 protein. This sample has more than 500,000 distinct CDR3 sequences, with around 45% found just once. This TCR derives from an adult woman with Graves' disease, either hyperthyroidism or ophthalmopathy (not recorded which). This chain joins TRBV5-1 and TRBJ1-4; D is perhaps TRBD1 (5 bases). Sequencing input: peripheral blood or thyroid tissue (not recorded which). The CDR3 protein is CASSLDGREREKLFF. The CDR3 bases are TGCGCCAGCAGCTTGGATGGCAGGGAGAGGGAAAAACTGTTTTTT. Drawing the rest from reference TRBV5-1 and TRBJ1-4, the complete variable domain is KAGVTQTPRYLIKTRGQQVTLSCSPISGHRSVSWYQQTPGQGLQFLFEYFSETQRNKGNFPGRFSGRQFSNSRSEMNVSTLELGDSALYLCASSLDGREREKLFFGSGTQLSVL.